This T cell receptor beta chain was recorded in a study of blood T cells in healthy people across ages (dated by TCRdb to between 2014 and 2017). In the study overall: In model experiments, template switching captured about one uniquely barcoded TCR beta cDNA molecule for every two T cells. To avoid experimental bias, donors of different ages were spread randomly across the sequencing lanes. The donors were divided into four age groups: young (average approximately 16 years), middle-aged (about 39), aged (approximately 59) and long-lived (about 84). Age-related changes in TCR beta repertoire diversity were measured in the study by deep sequencing normalized with unique cDNA molecular identifiers. Two additional independent replicas of 1 million unique cDNA reads from the same blood draw were analyzed for two donors (one aged 18 to 30 and one aged 80 or older).

Library construction relied on 5' RACE. The instrument given in TCRdb is Illumina HiSeq 2500. The second PCR ran for about 6 to 12 cycles and used a J-beta primer mix along with a sample-barcoded 5' primer. A template-switch 5' adaptor carrying 12 random nucleotides introduced a unique molecular identifier onto each TCR beta cDNA molecule. Each sample yielded at least 2.5 million CDR3-containing paired-end reads. First-strand cDNA synthesis was performed from all RNA using the Mint cDNA synthesis kit, with priming by a TRBC-specific oligonucleotide. All cDNA was treated with uracil-DNA glycosylase and then went through a first 18-cycle PCR with the universal primers M1SS and BC2_uni_R. For the original study's pipeline: Each sample was normalized by randomly selecting 1 million high-quality reads, each carrying a distinct molecular identifier. Reads with shared molecular identifiers were discarded instead of being binned into consensus sequences. MiTCR, set to a Q25 quality threshold and the strictest error-elimination algorithm, was used for CDR3 identification, clonotype clustering and error correction. A nonparametric unseen species model using Euler transformation provided a lower-bound estimate of total TCR beta diversity. TCRdb redid the processing of the public reads, applying fastp at Q25 and MiXCR, and retained in-frame beta chains. Records with the same CDR3 protein are collapsed into one entry carrying the most frequent genes and DNA. V and J calls and clone size were set by TCRdb, not the authors. The sample yields hundreds of thousands of distinct CDR3 sequences; roughly 64% were counted once. Of the sample, 20% to 25% falls within the top ten clones.

Overall study results and their limits: Because profiling used bulk unsorted PBMCs, naive and antigen-experienced compartments could not be compared conclusively. Total diversity estimates from one million sequenced T cells were considered lower bounds and underestimates. As age increased, observed TCR beta diversity per million T cells dropped in a roughly linear way, and a significant reduction was already evident by age roughly 36. The long-lived group showed more naive CD4+ T cells, fewer expanded clones and increased TCR diversity than the aged group, suggesting age selection. A strong correlation was found between observed TCR beta diversity and the percentage of naive T cells measured by flow cytometry. The CMV infection status of donors was not known, potentially confounding age-related changes in expanded clonotypes.

Donors were about 36 systemically healthy Caucasian individuals from Russia aged about 6 to 100 years. Approximately 10 milliliters of peripheral blood were collected from each donor into EDTA-treated Vacutainer tubes. Ficoll-Paque density-gradient centrifugation was used to isolate PBMCs, with at least 6.5 million obtained per sample. Trizol reagent was used to extract total RNA from the PBMCs, yielding at least 5.5 micrograms per sample. For every donor, an aliquot of PBMCs went through flow cytometry to measure the percentages of naive CD45RAhigh/CD27high T cells. A note on this clonotype: It has no known antigen specificity. No much larger clone exists at a distance of one base, and base qualities are not known.

For CDR1 and CDR2, the germline V gene (reference sequence) lists MNHEY and SMNVEV. V drops 4 bases and J drops 2 bases, leaving 21 bases in between. There are 17 amino acids in the CDR3, from cysteine to phenylalanine inclusive. Only CDR3 DNA remains: 51 bases, in frame from the first base. The sample taken for sequencing was blood. Recombination connected TRBV27 to TRBJ2-7; the D element might be TRBD1 or TRBD2, as each aligns at 5 bases. The sequence was obtained from a young man in good health. The DNA sequence is TGTGCCAGCAGTTCCGGGACGCAGGCTCCAGGGCCCTACGAGCAGTACTTC. This yields the protein CASSSGTQAPGPYEQYF.